This entry is about one T cell receptor (beta chain). The antigen is unknown. These data come from a study of cytomegalovirus exposure and HLA in healthy donors. General observations from the study: The TCR clusters that emerged in the first cohort tended, a later analysis found, to co-occur in the 110 or so validation repertoires. Most observed TCR sequences were rare, whereas some public TCRs were detected in many donors.

Here immunoSEQ multiplex PCR was the method, and the copy in TCRdb shows in-frame clones only, minus some. The data contain some 190,000 clones, around nine tenths of them seen just once; the ten biggest clones take up 7.2%. The sequence was obtained from a man younger than 40 in good health and CMV-seropositive. Material for sequencing was PBMCs.

The CDR3, as DNA: TGTGCCAGCAGCTTCAGCACAGGGGCCCTTTCCTACAATGAGCAGTTCTTC. Encoded protein: CASSFSTGALSYNEQFF. The genes are TRBV7-3 and TRBJ2-1; TRBD1 agrees at 7 bases. The V and J ends lost 3 bases and 1 base, in that order; junction bases with no gene match: 9. The CDR3 extends over 17 amino acids. Germline V gives CDR1 SGHTA, CDR2 FQGTGA.